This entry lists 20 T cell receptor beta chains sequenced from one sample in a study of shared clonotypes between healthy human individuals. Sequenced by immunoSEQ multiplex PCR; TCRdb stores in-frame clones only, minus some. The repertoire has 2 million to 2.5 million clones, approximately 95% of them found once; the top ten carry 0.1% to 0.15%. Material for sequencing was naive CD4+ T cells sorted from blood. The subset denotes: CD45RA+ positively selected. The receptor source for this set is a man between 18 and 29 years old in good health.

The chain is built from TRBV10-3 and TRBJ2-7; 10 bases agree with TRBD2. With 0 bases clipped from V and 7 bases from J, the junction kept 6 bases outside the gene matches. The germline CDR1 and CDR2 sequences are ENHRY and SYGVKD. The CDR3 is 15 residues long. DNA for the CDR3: TGTGCCATCAGTGAGTCCCTAGCGGGAGCCGGAGAGCAGTACTTC. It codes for CAISESLAGAGEQYF.

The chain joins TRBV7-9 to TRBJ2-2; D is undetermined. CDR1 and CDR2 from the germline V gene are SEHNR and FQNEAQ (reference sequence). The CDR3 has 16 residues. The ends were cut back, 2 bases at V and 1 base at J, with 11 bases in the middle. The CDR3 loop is CASSLPRAMNTGELFF. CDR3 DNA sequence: TGTGCCAGCAGCTTACCACGGGCGATGAACACCGGGGAGCTGTTTTTT. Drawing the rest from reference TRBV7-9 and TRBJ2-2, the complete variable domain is DTGVSQNPRHKITKRGQNVTFRCDPISEHNRLYWYRQTLGQGPEFLTYFQNEAQLEKSRLLSDRFSAERPKGSFSTLEIQRTEQGDSAMYLCASSLPRAMNTGELFFGEGSRLTVL.

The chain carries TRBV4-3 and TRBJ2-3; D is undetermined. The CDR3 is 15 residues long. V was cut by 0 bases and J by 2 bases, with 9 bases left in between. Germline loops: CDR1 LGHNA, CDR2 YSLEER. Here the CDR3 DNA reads TGCGCCAGCAGCCAAGATAATCCAGTCACAGATACGCAGTATTTT. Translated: CASSQDNPVTDTQYF.

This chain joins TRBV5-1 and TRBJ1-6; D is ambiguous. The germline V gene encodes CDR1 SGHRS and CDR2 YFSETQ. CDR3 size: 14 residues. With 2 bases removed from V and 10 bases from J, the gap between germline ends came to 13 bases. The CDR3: CASSLGLLGSPLHF. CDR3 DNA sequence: TGCGCCAGCAGCTTAGGGCTCTTGGGCTCACCCCTCCACTTT.

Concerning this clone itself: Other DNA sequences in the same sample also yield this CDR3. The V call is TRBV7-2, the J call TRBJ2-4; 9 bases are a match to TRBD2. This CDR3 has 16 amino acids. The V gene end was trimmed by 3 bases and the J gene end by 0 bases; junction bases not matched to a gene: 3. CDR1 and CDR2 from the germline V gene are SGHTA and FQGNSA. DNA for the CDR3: TGTGCCAGCAGCTTGACTAGCGGACTAGCCAAAAACATTCAGTACTTC. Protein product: CASSLTSGLAKNIQYF. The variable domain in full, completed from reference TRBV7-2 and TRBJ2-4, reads GAGVSQSPSNKVTEKGKDVELRCDPISGHTALYWYRQSLGQGLEFLIYFQGNSAPDKSGLPSDRFSAERTGGSVSTLTIQRTQQEDSAVYLCASSLTSGLAKNIQYFGAGTRLSVL.

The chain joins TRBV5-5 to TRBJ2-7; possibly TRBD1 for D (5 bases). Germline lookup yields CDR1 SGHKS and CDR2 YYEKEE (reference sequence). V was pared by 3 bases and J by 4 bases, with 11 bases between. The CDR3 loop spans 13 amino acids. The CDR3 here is CASSSTQEYEQYF. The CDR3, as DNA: TGTGCCAGCAGCTCCACACAGGAGTACGAGCAGTACTTC.

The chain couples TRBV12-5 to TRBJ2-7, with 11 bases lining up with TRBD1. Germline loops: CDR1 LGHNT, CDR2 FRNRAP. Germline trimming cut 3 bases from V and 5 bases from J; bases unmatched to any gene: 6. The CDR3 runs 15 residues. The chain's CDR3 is CASGFGQGAFDEQYF. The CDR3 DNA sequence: TGTGCTAGTGGTTTCGGACAGGGGGCTTTCGACGAGCAGTACTTC.

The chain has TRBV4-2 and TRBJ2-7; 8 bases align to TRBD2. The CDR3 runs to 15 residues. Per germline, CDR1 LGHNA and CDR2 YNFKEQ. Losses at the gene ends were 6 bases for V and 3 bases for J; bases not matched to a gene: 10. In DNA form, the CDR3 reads TGTGCCAGCAGACCAACGGGACTAGGTTTCTACGAGCAGTACTTC. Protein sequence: CASRPTGLGFYEQYF.

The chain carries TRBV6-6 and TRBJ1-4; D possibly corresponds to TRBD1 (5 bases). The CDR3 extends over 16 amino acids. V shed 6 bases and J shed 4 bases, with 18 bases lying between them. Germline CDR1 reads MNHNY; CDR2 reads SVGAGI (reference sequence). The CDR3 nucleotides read TGTGCCAGCAGCCCGGGGGGGACCCAGGGTAATGAAAAACTGTTTTTT. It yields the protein CASSPGGTQGNEKLFF.

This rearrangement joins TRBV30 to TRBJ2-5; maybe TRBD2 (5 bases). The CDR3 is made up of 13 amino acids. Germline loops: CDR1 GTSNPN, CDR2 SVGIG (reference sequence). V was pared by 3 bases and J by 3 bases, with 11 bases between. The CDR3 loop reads CAWRTTNKETQYF. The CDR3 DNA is TGTGCCTGGAGGACGACTAACAAAGAGACCCAGTACTTC.

The CDR3 nucleotides are TGTGCCGGTAACAGGGAGATGGGCCCCTACGAGCAGTACTTC. It translates to CAGNREMGPYEQYF. The J gene is TRBJ2-7, the V gene TRBV2; TRBD1 is a possible D gene (6 bases). The ends were cut back, 11 bases at V and 2 bases at J, with 19 bases in the middle. Germline V gene lookup returns CDR1 SNHLY and CDR2 FYNNEI. The CDR3 length is 14 residues.

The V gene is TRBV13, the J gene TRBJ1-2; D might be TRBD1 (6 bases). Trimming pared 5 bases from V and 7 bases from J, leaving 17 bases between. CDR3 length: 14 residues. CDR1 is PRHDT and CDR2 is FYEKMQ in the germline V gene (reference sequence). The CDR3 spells CASSARGLLGGYTF. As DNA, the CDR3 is TGTGCCAGCAGCGCCAGGGGCTTATTGGGTGGCTACACCTTC.

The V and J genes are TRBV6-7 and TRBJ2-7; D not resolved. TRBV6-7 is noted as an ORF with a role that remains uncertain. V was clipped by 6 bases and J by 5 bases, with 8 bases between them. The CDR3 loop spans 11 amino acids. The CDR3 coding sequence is TGTGCCAGCAGAGGGCGCCACGAGCAGTACTTC. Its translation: CASRGRHEQYF.

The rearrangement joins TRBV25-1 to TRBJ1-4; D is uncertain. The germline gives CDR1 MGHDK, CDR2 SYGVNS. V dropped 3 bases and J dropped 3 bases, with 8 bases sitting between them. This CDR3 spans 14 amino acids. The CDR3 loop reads CASSEGSPNEKLFF. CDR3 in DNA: TGTGCCAGCAGTGAGGGGAGTCCTAATGAAAAACTGTTTTTT.

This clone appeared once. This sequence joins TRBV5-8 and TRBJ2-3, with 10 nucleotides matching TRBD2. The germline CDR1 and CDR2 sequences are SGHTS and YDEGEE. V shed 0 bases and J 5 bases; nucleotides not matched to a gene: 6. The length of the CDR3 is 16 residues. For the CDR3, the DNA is TGTGCCAGCAGCTTGGCAGAGCGGGGGGGAGGAGATACGCAGTATTTT. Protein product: CASSLAERGGGDTQYF.

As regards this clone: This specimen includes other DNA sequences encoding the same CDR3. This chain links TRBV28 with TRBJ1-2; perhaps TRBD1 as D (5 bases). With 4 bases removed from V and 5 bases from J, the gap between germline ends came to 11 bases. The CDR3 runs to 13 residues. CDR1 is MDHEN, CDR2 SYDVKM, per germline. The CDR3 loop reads CASSSQGGYGYTF. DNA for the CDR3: TGTGCCAGCAGTTCCCAGGGAGGGTATGGCTACACCTTC.

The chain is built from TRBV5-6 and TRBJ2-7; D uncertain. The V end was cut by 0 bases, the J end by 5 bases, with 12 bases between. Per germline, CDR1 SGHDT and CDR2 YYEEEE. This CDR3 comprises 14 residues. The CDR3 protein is CASSLGPRVDEQYF. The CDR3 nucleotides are TGTGCCAGCAGCTTGGGACCCCGAGTGGACGAGCAGTACTTC. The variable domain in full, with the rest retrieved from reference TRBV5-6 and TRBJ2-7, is DAGVTQSPTHLIKTRGQQVTLRCSPKSGHDTVSWYQQALGQGPQFIFQYYEEEERQRGNFPDRFSGHQFPNYSSELNVNALLLGDSALYLCASSLGPRVDEQYFGPGTRLTVT.

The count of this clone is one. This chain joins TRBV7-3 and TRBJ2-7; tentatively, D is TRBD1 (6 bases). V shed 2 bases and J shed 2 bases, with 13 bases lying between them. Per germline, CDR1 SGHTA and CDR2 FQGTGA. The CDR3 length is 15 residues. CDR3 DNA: TGTGCCAGCAGCTTATTTGGGGGACAAACCTACGAGCAGTACTTC. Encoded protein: CASSLFGGQTYEQYF.

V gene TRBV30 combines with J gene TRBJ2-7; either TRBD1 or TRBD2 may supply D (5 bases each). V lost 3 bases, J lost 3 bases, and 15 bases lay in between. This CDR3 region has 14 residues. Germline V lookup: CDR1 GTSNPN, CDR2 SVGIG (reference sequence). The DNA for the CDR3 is TGTGCCTGGAGGGCCGGGACGCTGTTCTACGAGCAGTACTTC. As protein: CAWRAGTLFYEQYF.

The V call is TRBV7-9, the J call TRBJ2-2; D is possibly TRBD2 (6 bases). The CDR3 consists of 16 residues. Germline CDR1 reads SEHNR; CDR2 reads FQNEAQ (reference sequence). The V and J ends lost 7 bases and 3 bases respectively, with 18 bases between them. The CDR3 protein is CASKWSPGEDTGELFF. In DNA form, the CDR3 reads TGTGCCAGCAAATGGAGTCCGGGAGAGGACACCGGGGAGCTGTTTTTT.